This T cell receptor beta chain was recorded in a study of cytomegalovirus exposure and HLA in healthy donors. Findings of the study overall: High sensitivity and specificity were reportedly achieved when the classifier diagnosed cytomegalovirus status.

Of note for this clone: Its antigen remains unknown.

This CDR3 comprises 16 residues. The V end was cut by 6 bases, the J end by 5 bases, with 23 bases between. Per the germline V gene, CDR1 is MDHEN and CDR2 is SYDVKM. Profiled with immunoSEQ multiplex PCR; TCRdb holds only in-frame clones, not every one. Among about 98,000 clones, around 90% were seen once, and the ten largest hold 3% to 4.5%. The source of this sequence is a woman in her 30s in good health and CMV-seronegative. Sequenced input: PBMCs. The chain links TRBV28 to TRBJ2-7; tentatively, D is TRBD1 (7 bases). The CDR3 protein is CASRLTGEVFRNEQYF. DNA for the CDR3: TGTGCCAGCAGGTTAACAGGGGAGGTTTTCCGCAACGAGCAGTACTTC.